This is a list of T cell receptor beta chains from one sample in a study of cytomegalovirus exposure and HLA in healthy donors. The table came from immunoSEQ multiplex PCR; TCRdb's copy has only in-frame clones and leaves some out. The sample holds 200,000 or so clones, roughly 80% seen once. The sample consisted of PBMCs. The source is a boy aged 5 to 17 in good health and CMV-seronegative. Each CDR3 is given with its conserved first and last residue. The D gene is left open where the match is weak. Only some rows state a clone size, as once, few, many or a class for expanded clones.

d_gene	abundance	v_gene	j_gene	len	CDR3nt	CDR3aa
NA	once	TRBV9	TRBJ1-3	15	TGTGCCAGCAGCGTCGGGGGGCTTACGGGAAACACCATATATTTT	CASSVGGLTGNTIYF
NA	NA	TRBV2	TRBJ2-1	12	TGTGCCAGCAGCCGACAAACCCGTGAGCAGTTCTTC	CASSRQTREQFF
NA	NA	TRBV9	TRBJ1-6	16	TGTGCCAGCAGCGCCCTGGACAGCCCCTATAATTCACCCCTCCACTTT	CASSALDSPYNSPLHF
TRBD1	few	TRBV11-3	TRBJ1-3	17	TGTGCCAGCAGCCAATCGACAGGGGGGGGCTCTGGAAACACCATATATTTT	CASSQSTGGGSGNTIYF
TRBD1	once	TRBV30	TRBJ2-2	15	TGTGCCTGGAGTCCGGACAGGGAGGTCACCGGGGAGCTGTTTTTT	CAWSPDREVTGELFF
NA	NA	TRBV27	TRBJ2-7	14	TGTGCCAGCAGTTTATCGGCGGGGTTGGACGAGCAGTACTTC	CASSLSAGLDEQYF
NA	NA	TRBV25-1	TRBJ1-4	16	TGTGCCAGCAGTGGCCCCACGCGGGGCTCTAATGAAAAACTGTTTTTT	CASSGPTRGSNEKLFF
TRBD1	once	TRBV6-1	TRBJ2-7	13	TGTGCCAGCAGACGGGACAGCCCCTACGAGCAGTACTTC	CASRRDSPYEQYF
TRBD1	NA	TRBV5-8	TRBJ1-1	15	TGTGCCAGCAGCTTGTACAGGGGAGGACCGGCTGAAGCTTTCTTT	CASSLYRGGPAEAFF
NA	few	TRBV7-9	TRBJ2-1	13	TGTGCCAGCAGCATCCGGGACTACAATGAGCAGTTCTTC	CASSIRDYNEQFF
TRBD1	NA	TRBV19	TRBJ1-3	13	TGTGCCACCGTGGACAGGGCCAGAAACACCATATATTTT	CATVDRARNTIYF
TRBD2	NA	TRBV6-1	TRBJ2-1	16	TGTGCCAGCAGAGAAGGAGCGGGAGTATCCTACAATGAGCAGTTCTTC	CASREGAGVSYNEQFF
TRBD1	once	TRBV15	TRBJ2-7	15	TGTGCCACCAGCAGAGACCCGGGACAGGGCTACGAGCAGTACTTC	CATSRDPGQGYEQYF
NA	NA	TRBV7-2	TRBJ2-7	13	TGTGCCAGCAGCTTTCAGGGCCACTACGAGCAGTACTTC	CASSFQGHYEQYF
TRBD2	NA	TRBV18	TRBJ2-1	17	TGTGCCAGCTCACCACCGGGAAGTCTAGCGGGATACAATGAGCAGTTCTTC	CASSPPGSLAGYNEQFF
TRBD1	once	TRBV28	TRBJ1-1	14	TGTGCCAGCAGTACAGGGGGTCTGAACACTGAAGCTTTCTTT	CASSTGGLNTEAFF
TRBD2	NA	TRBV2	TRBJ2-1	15	TGTGCCAGCAGTGAAGCGCGGGAGGCCTACAATGAGCAGTTCTTC	CASSEAREAYNEQFF
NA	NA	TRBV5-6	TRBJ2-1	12	TGTGCCAGCAGCTTGGCGTACAATGAGCAGTTCTTC	CASSLAYNEQFF
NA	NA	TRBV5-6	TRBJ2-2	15	TGTGCCAGCAGCTTCGGGGGTCGGGATATTCGGGAGCTGTTTTTT	CASSFGGRDIRELFF
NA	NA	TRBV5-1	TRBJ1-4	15	TGCGCCAGCAGTCAACAGAACCCAACTAATGAAAAACTGTTTTTT	CASSQQNPTNEKLFF
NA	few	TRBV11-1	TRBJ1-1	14	TGTGCCAGCAGCTTACTCGTTCTGACAAATGAAGCTTTCTTT	CASSLLVLTNEAFF
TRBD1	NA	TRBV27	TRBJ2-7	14	TGTGCCAGTGCTAGGACAGGGGTCCCCTACGAGCAGTACTTC	CASARTGVPYEQYF
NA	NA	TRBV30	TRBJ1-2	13	TGTGCCTGGATTAGGGGAAACGGCTATGGCTACACCTTC	CAWIRGNGYGYTF
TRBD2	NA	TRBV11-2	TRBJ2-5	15	TGTGCCAGCAGCTTACCTCGGGAGGTGGATGTAACCCAGTACTTC	CASSLPREVDVTQYF